These T cell receptor beta chains were read from a single sample in a study of blood T cell repertoires in COVID-19. The protocol was immunoSEQ multiplex PCR, while the TCRdb copy is restricted to in-frame clones and leaves out a portion. The repertoire holds 99,000 or so clones, with roughly 80% as singletons. What was sequenced was peripheral blood. The receptors were sampled from a woman of 80 years or more with acute or convalescent COVID-19. Both conserved end residues are trimmed from each CDR3. Each record gives: D gene, V gene, CDR3 protein. The D gene is left open where the match is weak.

. | TRBV4-3 | ASSQDRGGAGELF
. | TRBV24-1 | ATSEAASYNEQF
. | TRBV6-5 | ASRAPGGTEAF
. | TRBV7-9 | ASSSPQGFSGNTIY
. | TRBV27 | ASSRTGPSTDTQY
. | TRBV5-1 | ASSFAGSSNQPQH
TRBD1 | TRBV6-5 | ASGSTGSNYGYT
TRBD2 | TRBV11-2 | ASSRGLAINNEQF
TRBD1 | TRBV10-2 | ASKAGGTTGANVLT
TRBD2 | TRBV27 | ASSRGLAGAYEQY
. | TRBV7-2 | ASSTSGVRNQPQH
TRBD2 | TRBV9 | ASSVGLAGVSYNEQF
TRBD2 | TRBV27 | ASSWTSGLSYNEQF
TRBD1 | TRBV6-6 | ASRGQETEAF
TRBD2 | TRBV27 | ASSLLSSGRAGQF
TRBD2 | TRBV15 | ATSRGRGSGREGNEQF
TRBD1 | TRBV6-5 | ASSLTGVNQPQH
. | TRBV2 | ASKGGANYGYT
. | TRBV11-3 | ASSASGLYNEQF
. | TRBV7-2 | ASSSGRTNTGELF
TRBD2 | TRBV24-1 | ATSGGGRVYEQF
TRBD2 | TRBV9 | ASSILAGRDTQY
. | TRBV7-9 | ASSLMGARAF
. | TRBV28 | ASSFLRNESRDNQETQY
TRBD1 | TRBV7-2 | ASSLARGHYEQY
TRBD1 | TRBV7-9 | ASSLGQGAAETQY
. | TRBV11-2 | ASSLRPGIGPYNEQF
TRBD1 | TRBV19 | ASSTGQGKIQPQH
TRBD2 | TRBV6-5 | ASSSGLAYNEQF
. | TRBV9 | ASSVEANTEAF
TRBD1 | TRBV7-2 | ASSLAGTGEETQY
. | TRBV19 | AAGYNEQF
. | TRBV6-4 | ASRPRGRTGNQPQH
TRBD1 | TRBV2 | ASKWDRGQETQY
. | TRBV30 | AWRVRGTKNIQY
. | TRBV11-3 | ASSLRTLAQAF